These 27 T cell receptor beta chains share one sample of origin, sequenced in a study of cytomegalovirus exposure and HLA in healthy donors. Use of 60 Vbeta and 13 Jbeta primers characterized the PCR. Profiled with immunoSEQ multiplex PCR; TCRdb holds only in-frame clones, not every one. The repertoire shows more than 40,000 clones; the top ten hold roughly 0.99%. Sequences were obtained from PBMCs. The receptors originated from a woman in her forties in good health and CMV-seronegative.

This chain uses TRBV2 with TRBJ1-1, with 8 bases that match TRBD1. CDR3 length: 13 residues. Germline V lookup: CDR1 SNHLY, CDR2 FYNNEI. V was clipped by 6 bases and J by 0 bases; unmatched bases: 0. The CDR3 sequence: CASRGQVNTEAFF. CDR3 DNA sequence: TGTGCCAGCAGGGGACAGGTGAACACTGAAGCTTTCTTT.

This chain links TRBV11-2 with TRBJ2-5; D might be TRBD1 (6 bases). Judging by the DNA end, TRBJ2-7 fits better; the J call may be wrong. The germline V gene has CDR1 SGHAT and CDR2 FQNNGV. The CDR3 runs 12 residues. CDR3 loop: CASSSYRDEQYF. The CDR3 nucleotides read TGTGCCAGCAGCAGCTACAGGGACGAGCAGTACTTC.

The CDR3 DNA sequence: TGCGCCAGCAGCCCCGGGACTAGCGGGAGGGCCGTAGCAGATACGCAGTATTTT. It is translated as CASSPGTSGRAVADTQYF. The chain couples TRBV5-1 to TRBJ2-3, with 16 bases aligning to TRBD2. Germline loops: CDR1 SGHRS, CDR2 YFSETQ. The junction had 9 bases not matched to a gene; V was cut back by 4 bases and J by 4 bases. CDR3 size: 18 residues.

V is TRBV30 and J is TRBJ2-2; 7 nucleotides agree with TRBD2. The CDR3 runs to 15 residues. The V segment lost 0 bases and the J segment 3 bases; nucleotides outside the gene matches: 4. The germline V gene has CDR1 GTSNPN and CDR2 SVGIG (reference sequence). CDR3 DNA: TGTGCCTGGAGTGTGGGCGGGAGTTACACCGGGGAGCTGTTTTTT. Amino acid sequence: CAWSVGGSYTGELFF.

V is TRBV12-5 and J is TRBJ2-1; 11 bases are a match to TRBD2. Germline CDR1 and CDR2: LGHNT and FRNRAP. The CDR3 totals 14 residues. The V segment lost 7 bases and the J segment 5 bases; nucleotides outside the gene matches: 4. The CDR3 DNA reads TGTGCTAGTGCCAAGGGACTAGCGGACAATGAGCAGTTCTTC. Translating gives CASAKGLADNEQFF.

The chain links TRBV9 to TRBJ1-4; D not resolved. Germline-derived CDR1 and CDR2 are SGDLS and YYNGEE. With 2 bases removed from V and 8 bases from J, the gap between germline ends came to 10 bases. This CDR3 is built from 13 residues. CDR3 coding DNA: TGTGCCAGCAGCGTTCGGGGAACCGAAAAACTGTTTTTT. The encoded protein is CASSVRGTEKLFF.

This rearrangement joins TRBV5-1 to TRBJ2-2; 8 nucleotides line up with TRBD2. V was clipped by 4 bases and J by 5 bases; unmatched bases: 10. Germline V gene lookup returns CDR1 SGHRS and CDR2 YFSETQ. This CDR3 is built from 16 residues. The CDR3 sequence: CASSPPPAGETGELFF. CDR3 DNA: TGCGCCAGCAGCCCCCCCCCAGCGGGAGAAACCGGGGAGCTGTTTTTT.

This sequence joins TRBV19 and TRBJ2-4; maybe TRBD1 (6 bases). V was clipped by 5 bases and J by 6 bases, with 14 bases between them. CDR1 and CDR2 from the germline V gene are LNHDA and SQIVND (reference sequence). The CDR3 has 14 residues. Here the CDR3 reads CASSSPGDRNIQYF. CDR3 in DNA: TGTGCCAGTAGTTCCCCAGGGGACCGAAACATTCAGTACTTC.

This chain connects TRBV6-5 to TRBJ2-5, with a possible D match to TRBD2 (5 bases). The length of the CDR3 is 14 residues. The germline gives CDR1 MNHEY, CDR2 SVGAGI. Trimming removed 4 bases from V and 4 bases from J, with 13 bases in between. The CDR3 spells CASSFLDGGETQYF. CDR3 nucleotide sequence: TGTGCCAGCAGTTTCTTAGATGGAGGAGAGACCCAGTACTTC.

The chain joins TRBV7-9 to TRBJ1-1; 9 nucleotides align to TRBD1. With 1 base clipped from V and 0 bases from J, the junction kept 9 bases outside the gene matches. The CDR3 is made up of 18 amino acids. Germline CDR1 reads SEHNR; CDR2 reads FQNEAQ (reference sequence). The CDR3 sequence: CASSLGLGTGKVNTEAFF. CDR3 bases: TGTGCCAGCAGCTTAGGATTGGGGACAGGGAAAGTGAACACTGAAGCTTTCTTT.

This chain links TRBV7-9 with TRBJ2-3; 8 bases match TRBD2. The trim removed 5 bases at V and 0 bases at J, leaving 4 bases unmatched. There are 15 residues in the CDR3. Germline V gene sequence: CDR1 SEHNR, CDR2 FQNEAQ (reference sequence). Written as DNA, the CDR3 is TGTGCCAGCAGCAAAACTAGCGGCAGCACAGATACGCAGTATTTT. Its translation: CASSKTSGSTDTQYF. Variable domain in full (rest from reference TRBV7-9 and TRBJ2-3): DTGVSQNPRHKITKRGQNVTFRCDPISEHNRLYWYRQTLGQGPEFLTYFQNEAQLEKSRLLSDRFSAERPKGSFSTLEIQRTEQGDSAMYLCASSKTSGSTDTQYFGPGTRLTVL.

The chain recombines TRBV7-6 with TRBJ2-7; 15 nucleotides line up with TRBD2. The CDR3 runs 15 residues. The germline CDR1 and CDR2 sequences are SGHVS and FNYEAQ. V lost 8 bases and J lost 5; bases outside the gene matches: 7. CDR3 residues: CASRGLAGGADEQYF. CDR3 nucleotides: TGTGCCAGCCGCGGACTAGCGGGAGGGGCCGACGAGCAGTACTTC. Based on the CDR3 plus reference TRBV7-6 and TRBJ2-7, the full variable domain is GAGVSQSPRYKVTKRGQDVALRCDPISGHVSLYWYRQALGQGPEFLTYFNYEAQQDKSGLPNDRFSAERPEGSISTLTIQRTEQRDSAMYRCASRGLAGGADEQYFGPGTRLTVT.

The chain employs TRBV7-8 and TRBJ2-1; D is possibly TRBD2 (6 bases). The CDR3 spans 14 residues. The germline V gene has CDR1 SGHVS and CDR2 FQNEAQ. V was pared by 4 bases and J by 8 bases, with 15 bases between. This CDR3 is CASSSSGRGDEQFF. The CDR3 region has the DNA TGTGCCAGCAGCTCAAGCGGGCGAGGGGATGAGCAGTTCTTC.

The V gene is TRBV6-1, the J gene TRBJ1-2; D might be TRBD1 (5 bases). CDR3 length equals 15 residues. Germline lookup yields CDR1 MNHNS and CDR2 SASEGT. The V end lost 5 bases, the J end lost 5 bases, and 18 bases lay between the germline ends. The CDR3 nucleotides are TGTGCCAGCAGTTCTAAAGGGGCGAAGATTTATGGCTACACCTTC. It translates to CASSSKGAKIYGYTF.

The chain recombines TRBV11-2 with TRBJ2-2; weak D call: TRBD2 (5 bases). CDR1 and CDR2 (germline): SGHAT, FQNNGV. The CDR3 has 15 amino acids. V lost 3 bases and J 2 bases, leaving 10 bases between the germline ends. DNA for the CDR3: TGTGCCAGCAGCTTTCGGCGGACTAACACCGGGGAGCTGTTTTTT. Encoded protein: CASSFRRTNTGELFF.

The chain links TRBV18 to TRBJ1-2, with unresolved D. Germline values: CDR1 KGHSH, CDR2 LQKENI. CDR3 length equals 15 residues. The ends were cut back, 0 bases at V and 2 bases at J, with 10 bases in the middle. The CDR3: CASSPPAALNYGYTF. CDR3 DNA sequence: TGTGCCAGCTCACCACCGGCAGCGCTGAACTATGGCTACACCTTC.

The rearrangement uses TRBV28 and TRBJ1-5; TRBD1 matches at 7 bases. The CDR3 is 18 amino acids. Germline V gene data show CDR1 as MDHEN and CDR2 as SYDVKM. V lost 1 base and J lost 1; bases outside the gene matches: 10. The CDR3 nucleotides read TGTGCCAGCAGTTTATCTCGGTCGGGGACAGCGAGCAATCAGCCCCAGCATTTT. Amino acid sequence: CASSLSRSGTASNQPQHF.

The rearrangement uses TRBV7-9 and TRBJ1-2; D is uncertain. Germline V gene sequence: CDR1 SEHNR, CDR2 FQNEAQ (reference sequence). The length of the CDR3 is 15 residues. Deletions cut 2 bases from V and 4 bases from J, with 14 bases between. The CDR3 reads CASSLSFRQSYGYTF. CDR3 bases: TGTGCCAGCAGCTTATCTTTCAGGCAGAGCTATGGCTACACCTTC.

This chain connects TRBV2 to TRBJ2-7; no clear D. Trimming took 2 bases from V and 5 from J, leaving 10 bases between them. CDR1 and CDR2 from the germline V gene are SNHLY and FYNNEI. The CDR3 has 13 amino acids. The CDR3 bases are TGTGCCAGCAGTGAAAACCCAGGCAACGAGCAGTACTTC. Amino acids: CASSENPGNEQYF.

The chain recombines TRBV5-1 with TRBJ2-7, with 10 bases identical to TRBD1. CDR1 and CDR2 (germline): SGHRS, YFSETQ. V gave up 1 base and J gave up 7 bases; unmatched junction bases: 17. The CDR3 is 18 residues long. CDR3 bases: TGCGCCAGCAGCTTGCTGGGGCCGACAGGGGGCGGAGCGGGGGAGCAGTACTTC. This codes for CASSLLGPTGGGAGEQYF. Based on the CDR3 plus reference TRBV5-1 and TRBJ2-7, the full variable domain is KAGVTQTPRYLIKTRGQQVTLSCSPISGHRSVSWYQQTPGQGLQFLFEYFSETQRNKGNFPGRFSGRQFSNSRSEMNVSTLELGDSALYLCASSLLGPTGGGAGEQYFGPGTRLTVT.

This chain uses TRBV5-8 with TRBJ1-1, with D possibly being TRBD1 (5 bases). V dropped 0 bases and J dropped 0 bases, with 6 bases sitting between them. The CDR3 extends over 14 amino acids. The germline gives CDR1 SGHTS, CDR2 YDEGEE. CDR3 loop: CASSLGQMNTEAFF. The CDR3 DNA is TGTGCCAGCAGCTTGGGACAGATGAACACTGAAGCTTTCTTT.

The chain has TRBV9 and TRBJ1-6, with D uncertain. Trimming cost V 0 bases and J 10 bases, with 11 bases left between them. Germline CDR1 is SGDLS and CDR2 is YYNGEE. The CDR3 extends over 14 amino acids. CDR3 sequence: CASSVDGERSPLHF. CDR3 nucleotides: TGTGCCAGCAGCGTAGATGGAGAGCGATCACCCCTCCACTTT.

In DNA, the CDR3 is TGTGCCAGCTCAAGATATGCGGGAACCTACGAGCAGTACTTC. Protein: CASSRYAGTYEQYF. The J gene is TRBJ2-7, the V gene TRBV18; maybe TRBD2 (6 bases). The germline gives CDR1 KGHSH, CDR2 LQKENI. The CDR3 covers 14 residues. With 5 bases removed from V and 2 bases from J, the gap between germline ends came to 13 bases. The full variable domain, its missing parts supplied by reference TRBV18 and TRBJ2-7, is NAGVMQNPRHLVRRRGQEARLRCSPMKGHSHVYWYRQLPEEGLKFMVYLQKENIIDESGMPKERFSAEFPKEGPSILRIQQVVRGDSAAYFCASSRYAGTYEQYFGPGTRLTVT.

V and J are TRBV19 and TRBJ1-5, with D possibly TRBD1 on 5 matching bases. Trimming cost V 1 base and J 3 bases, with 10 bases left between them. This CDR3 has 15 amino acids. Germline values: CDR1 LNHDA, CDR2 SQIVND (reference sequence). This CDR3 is CASSIGGGDNQPQHF. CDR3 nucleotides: TGTGCCAGTAGTATAGGCGGAGGGGACAATCAGCCCCAGCATTTT.

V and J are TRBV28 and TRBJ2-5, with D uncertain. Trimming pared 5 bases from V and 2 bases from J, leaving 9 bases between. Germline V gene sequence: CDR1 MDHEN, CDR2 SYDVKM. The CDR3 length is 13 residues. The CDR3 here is CASSPLGQETQYF. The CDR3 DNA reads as TGTGCCAGCAGTCCGCTCGGGCAAGAGACCCAGTACTTC.

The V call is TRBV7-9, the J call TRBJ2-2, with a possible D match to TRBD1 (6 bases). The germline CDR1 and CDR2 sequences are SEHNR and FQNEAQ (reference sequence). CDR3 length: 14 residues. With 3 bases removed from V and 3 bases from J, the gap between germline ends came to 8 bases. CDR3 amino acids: CASSFRTDTGELFF. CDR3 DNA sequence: TGTGCCAGCAGCTTTAGGACAGACACCGGGGAGCTGTTTTTT.

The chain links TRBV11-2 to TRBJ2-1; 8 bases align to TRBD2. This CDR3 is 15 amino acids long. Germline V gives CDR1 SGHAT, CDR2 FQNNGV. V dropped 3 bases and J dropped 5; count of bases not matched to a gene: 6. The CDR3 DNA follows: TGTGCCAGCAGCTTCGCCGGGACTAGTAACAATGAGCAGTTCTTC. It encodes CASSFAGTSNNEQFF.